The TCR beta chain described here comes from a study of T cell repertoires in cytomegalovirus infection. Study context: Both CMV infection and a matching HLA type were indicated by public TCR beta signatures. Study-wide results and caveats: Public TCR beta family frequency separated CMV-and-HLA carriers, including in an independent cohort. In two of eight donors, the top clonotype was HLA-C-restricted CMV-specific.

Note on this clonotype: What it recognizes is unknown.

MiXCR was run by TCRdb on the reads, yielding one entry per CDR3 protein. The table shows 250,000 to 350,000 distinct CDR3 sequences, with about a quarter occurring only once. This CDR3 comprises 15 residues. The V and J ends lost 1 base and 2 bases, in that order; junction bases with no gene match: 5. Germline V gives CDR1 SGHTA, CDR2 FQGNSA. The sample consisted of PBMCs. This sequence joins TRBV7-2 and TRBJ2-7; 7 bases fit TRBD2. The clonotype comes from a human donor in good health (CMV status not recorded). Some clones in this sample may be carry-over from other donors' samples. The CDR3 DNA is TGTGCCAGCAGCTTAGTCGCGGGAGAGGCCTACGAGCAGTACTTC. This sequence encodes CASSLVAGEAYEQYF.